This TCR beta chain was identified in a study of tissue T cells after allogeneic stem cell transplantation. Germline CDR1 and CDR2: LGHNT and FRNRAP. Deletions cut 7 bases from V and 0 bases from J, with 9 bases between. CDR3 length: 13 amino acids. Sequencing used immunoSEQ multiplex PCR; TCRdb keeps in-frame clones, though not all of them. This sample has about 9,900 clones, with approximately 60% found just once. This clone occurred once. The V gene is TRBV12-5, the J gene TRBJ1-2; D is ambiguous. This sequence was found in a female donor over 55 with lung cancer. The material was tissue from the jejunum, obtained at autopsy. CDR3 residues: CASAQDPNYGYTF. As DNA, the CDR3 is TGTGCTAGTGCCCAGGACCCTAACTATGGCTACACCTTC.